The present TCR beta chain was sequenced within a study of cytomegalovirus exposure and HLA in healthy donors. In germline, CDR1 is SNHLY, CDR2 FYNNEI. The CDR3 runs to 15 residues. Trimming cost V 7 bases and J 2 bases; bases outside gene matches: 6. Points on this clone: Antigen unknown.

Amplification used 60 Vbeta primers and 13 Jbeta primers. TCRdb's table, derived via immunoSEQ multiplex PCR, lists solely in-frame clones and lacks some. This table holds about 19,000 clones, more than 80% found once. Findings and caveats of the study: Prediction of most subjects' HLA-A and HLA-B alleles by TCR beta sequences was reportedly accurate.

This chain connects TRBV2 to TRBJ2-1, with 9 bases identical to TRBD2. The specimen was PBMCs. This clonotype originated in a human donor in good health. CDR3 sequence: CASTGGRGPYNEQFF. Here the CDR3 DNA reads TGTGCCAGCACGGGCGGGAGGGGTCCCTACAATGAGCAGTTCTTC.